Listed here are 25 T cell receptor beta chains from one sample, sequenced in a study of blood T cell repertoires in COVID-19. TCRdb keeps only in-frame clones here, not all; method: immunoSEQ multiplex PCR. The data contain 190,000 or so clones, just under 85% of them singletons. The sequenced sample consisted of peripheral blood. Receptor source: a human donor with acute or convalescent COVID-19. The donor label of this sample is uncertain.

This clone was detected a few times. V gene TRBV2 combines with J gene TRBJ1-2; D may be TRBD1 (6 bases). Germline loops: CDR1 SNHLY, CDR2 FYNNEI. The V gene lost 7 bases and the J gene lost 8 bases, with 20 bases spanning the gap. There are 14 residues in the CDR3. The CDR3 region has the DNA TGTGCCAGCACCCAGGACAGTGGGCTCTTCGGCTACACCTTC. This codes for CASTQDSGLFGYTF.

The rearrangement joins TRBV6-2 or TRBV6-3 to TRBJ1-1; no clear D. The CDR3 contains 13 residues. The ends were cut back, 5 bases at V and 6 bases at J, with 13 bases in the middle. Germline V gene data show CDR1 as MNHEY and CDR2 as SVGEGT. The CDR3 sequence is CASSPGGRPEAFF. Written as DNA, the CDR3 is TGTGCCAGCAGTCCCGGAGGGCGCCCTGAAGCTTTCTTT.

The rearrangement links TRBV3-1 (or the pseudogene TRBV3-2) to TRBJ2-2, with 9 nucleotides matching TRBD2. CDR1 and CDR2 (germline): LGHDT, YNNKEL (reference sequence). This CDR3 contains 15 residues. The V and J ends lost 2 bases and 7 bases, in that order; junction bases with no gene match: 5. In nucleotides, the CDR3 is TGTGCCAGCAGCCAACTAGCGGGACAGATCGGGGAGCTGTTTTTT. As protein: CASSQLAGQIGELFF.

V is TRBV10-3 and J is TRBJ1-1; TRBD1 agrees at 8 bases. The CDR3 runs to 15 residues. Germline CDR1 ENHRY, CDR2 SYGVKD. The V gene end was trimmed by 6 bases and the J gene end by 1 base; junction bases not matched to a gene: 7. The chain's CDR3 is CAIRNQGARNTEAFF. CDR3 nucleotides: TGTGCCATCAGAAACCAGGGGGCGCGGAACACTGAAGCTTTCTTT.

This chain connects TRBV19 to TRBJ1-1; D not certain. V was clipped by 0 bases and J by 4 bases, with 12 bases between them. Per the germline V gene, CDR1 is LNHDA and CDR2 is SQIVND (reference sequence). The CDR3 is 15 amino acids. The CDR3 bases are TGTGCCAGTAGTATAGAGATCAGGCGGGGCACTGAAGCTTTCTTT. This encodes CASSIEIRRGTEAFF.

The chain recombines TRBV27 with TRBJ1-4, with 12 nucleotides matching TRBD1. The CDR3 extends over 18 amino acids. Germline V gene data show CDR1 as MNHEY and CDR2 as SMNVEV (reference sequence). Unmatched junction bases numbered 6, after V lost 3 bases and J lost 1 base. The CDR3: CASSFGDRGRITNEKLFF. The CDR3 DNA reads as TGTGCCAGCAGTTTCGGGGACAGGGGGCGGATAACTAATGAAAAACTGTTTTTT.

This chain joins TRBV7-9 and TRBJ2-3, with 9 nucleotides matching TRBD1. Germline V gene data show CDR1 as SEHNR and CDR2 as FQNEAQ (reference sequence). V lost 1 base to trimming and J lost 6 bases; unmatched junction nucleotides: 8. The CDR3 spans 16 residues. The CDR3 spells CASSLDGTGPSDTQYF. Here the CDR3 DNA reads TGTGCCAGCAGCTTAGACGGGACAGGGCCCTCTGATACGCAGTATTTT.

The genes are TRBV15 and TRBJ2-6; D uncertain. The CDR3 sequence is 14 residues long. Germline V CDR1 and CDR2: LNHNV, YYDKDF (reference sequence). The V and J ends lost 1 base and 3 bases respectively, with 4 bases between them. The CDR3 DNA is TGTGCCACCAGCAGAGCCGGTGGGGCCAACGTCCTGACTTTC. It codes for CATSRAGGANVLTF.

The chain recombines TRBV5-1 with TRBJ2-1, with 9 positions matching TRBD2. The V gene end was trimmed by 0 bases and the J gene end by 4 bases; junction bases not matched to a gene: 5. Germline V CDR1 and CDR2: SGHRS, YFSETQ. The CDR3 is 16 amino acids. The CDR3 DNA reads TGCGCCAGCAGCTTGGTGGCTAGCGGGGTTTACAATGAGCAGTTCTTC. Translated, it gives CASSLVASGVYNEQFF.

The chain has TRBV21-1 and TRBJ1-5. TRBV21-1 is deemed a pseudogene. The CDR3 contains 17 residues. DNA of the CDR3: TGTGCCAGCAGCAAAAAAGCGGCAGGAGAGGGCAATCAGCCCCAGCATTTT. Encoded protein: CASSKKAAGEGNQPQHF.

The rearrangement uses TRBV9 and TRBJ2-1; no clear D gene. The V and J ends lost 1 base and 0 bases respectively, with 8 bases between them. The CDR3 consists of 15 residues. From germline, CDR1 is SGDLS and CDR2 YYNGEE. CDR3 protein: CASSVMGLSYNEQFF. As DNA, the CDR3 is TGTGCCAGCAGCGTAATGGGCCTCTCCTACAATGAGCAGTTCTTC. Combining the CDR3 with reference TRBV9 and TRBJ2-1 gives the whole variable domain DSGVTQTPKHLITATGQRVTLRCSPRSGDLSVYWYQQSLDQGLQFLIQYYNGEERAKGNILERFSAQQFPDLHSELNLSSLELGDSALYFCASSVMGLSYNEQFFGPGTRLTVL.

This clone was detected once. The V call is TRBV19, the J call TRBJ2-7; D is perhaps TRBD1 (6 bases). The V gene's germline CDR1 is LNHDA and CDR2 SQIVND (reference sequence). This CDR3 comprises 14 residues. V gave up 3 bases and J gave up 6 bases, with 15 bases separating them. The DNA for the CDR3 is TGTGCCAGTAGTATTAGGGGCAGGGGACGCGAGCAGTACTTC. Amino acids: CASSIRGRGREQYF.

Only a few counts were recorded for this clone. The rearrangement links TRBV4-1 to TRBJ1-2, with TRBD1 as a possible D gene (5 bases). CDR1 and CDR2 (germline): MGHRA, YSYEKL. The CDR3 sequence is 16 residues long. The V and J ends lost 2 bases and 1 base respectively, with 14 bases between them. CDR3: CASSQPRGEFNYGYTF. The DNA of the CDR3 is TGCGCCAGCAGCCAACCTCGGGGGGAATTTAACTATGGCTACACCTTC.

The CDR3 nucleotides are TGCGCCAGCAGCTTGGCCGGCAGCGACTCTGGAAACACCATATATTTT. Protein: CASSLAGSDSGNTIYF. This chain connects TRBV5-1 to TRBJ1-3; D uncertain. V was clipped by 0 bases and J by 0 bases, with 10 bases between them. The CDR3 covers 16 residues. Germline lookup yields CDR1 SGHRS and CDR2 YFSETQ.

This clone is a singleton in its sample. The chain uses TRBV5-1 and TRBJ2-5, with 7 bases that match TRBD1. The germline V gene has CDR1 SGHRS and CDR2 YFSETQ. The CDR3 length is 14 residues. The ends lost 1 base at V and 3 bases at J; junction bases unmatched: 3. DNA for the CDR3: TGCGCCAGCAGCTTGAGAGGGACAGAAGAGACCCAGTACTTC. It specifies CASSLRGTEETQYF. Using reference TRBV5-1 and TRBJ2-5 for the parts outside the CDR3, the full variable domain is KAGVTQTPRYLIKTRGQQVTLSCSPISGHRSVSWYQQTPGQGLQFLFEYFSETQRNKGNFPGRFSGRQFSNSRSEMNVSTLELGDSALYLCASSLRGTEETQYFGPGTRLLVL.

The rearrangement joins TRBV7-9 to TRBJ2-7; 10 bases agree with TRBD2. Germline V lookup: CDR1 SEHNR, CDR2 FQNEAQ (reference sequence). The CDR3 extends over 13 amino acids. The V and J ends lost 4 bases and 4 bases, in that order; junction bases with no gene match: 1. CDR3 amino acids: CASSSSGSYEQYF. CDR3 DNA: TGTGCCAGCAGCTCTAGCGGGAGTTACGAGCAGTACTTC.

The chain employs TRBV5-1 and TRBJ2-3, with D perhaps TRBD1 (6 bases). V dropped 0 bases and J dropped 4 bases, with 15 bases sitting between them. CDR1 SGHRS and CDR2 YFSETQ come from the germline V gene. The CDR3 is made up of 16 amino acids. CDR3 region: CASSLEGRGKADTQYF. The CDR3 DNA is TGCGCCAGCAGCTTGGAGGGCAGGGGAAAGGCAGATACGCAGTATTTT. Based on the CDR3 plus reference TRBV5-1 and TRBJ2-3, the full variable domain is KAGVTQTPRYLIKTRGQQVTLSCSPISGHRSVSWYQQTPGQGLQFLFEYFSETQRNKGNFPGRFSGRQFSNSRSEMNVSTLELGDSALYLCASSLEGRGKADTQYFGPGTRLTVL.

CDR3 DNA sequence: TGTGCCAGCAGTGAATATCAACTAGCGGGAGGGCGTAGTGAGCAGTTCTTC. Translated: CASSEYQLAGGRSEQFF. The gene calls are TRBV25-1 and TRBJ2-1; 13 nucleotides match TRBD2. CDR1 is MGHDK, CDR2 SYGVNS, per germline. The ends lost 0 bases at V and 9 bases at J; junction bases unmatched: 8. The length of the CDR3 is 17 residues.

V usage is TRBV10-3 and J usage is TRBJ2-1; D uncertain. V dropped 10 bases and J dropped 5 bases, with 9 bases sitting between them. This CDR3 has 11 residues. CDR1 is ENHRY and CDR2 is SYGVKD in the germline V gene. The DNA of the CDR3 is TGTGCCACCACCCGGGACAATGAGCAGTTCTTC. Translated: CATTRDNEQFF.

This clone was seen once. The chain combines TRBV9 with TRBJ2-7; 12 positions match TRBD2. The CDR3 has 15 residues. The ends lost 0 bases at V and 4 bases at J; junction bases unmatched: 2. Per the germline V gene, CDR1 is SGDLS and CDR2 is YYNGEE. The CDR3: CASSVGLAGVYEQYF. The CDR3 DNA follows: TGTGCCAGCAGCGTAGGACTAGCGGGAGTATACGAGCAGTACTTC. The whole variable domain, filled in from reference TRBV9 and TRBJ2-7, reads DSGVTQTPKHLITATGQRVTLRCSPRSGDLSVYWYQQSLDQGLQFLIQYYNGEERAKGNILERFSAQQFPDLHSELNLSSLELGDSALYFCASSVGLAGVYEQYFGPGTRLTVT.

This rearrangement joins TRBV7-9 to TRBJ2-7; 8 nucleotides agree with TRBD1. The J segment lost 8 bases and the V segment lost 2 bases, leaving 11 bases of the junction unmatched. Germline V gives CDR1 SEHNR, CDR2 FQNEAQ (reference sequence). This CDR3 has 15 amino acids. The CDR3 loop is CASSLSGTGALKQYF. In nucleotides, the CDR3 is TGTGCCAGCAGCTTATCCGGGACAGGCGCTCTCAAGCAGTACTTC.

The V and J genes are TRBV7-9 and TRBJ2-2; D is undetermined. The V gene lost 6 bases and the J gene lost 1 base, with 6 bases spanning the gap. CDR3 size: 13 residues. The germline V gene encodes CDR1 SEHNR and CDR2 FQNEAQ (reference sequence). This CDR3 is CASRRQNTGELFF. The CDR3 DNA reads as TGTGCCAGCAGACGACAGAACACCGGGGAGCTGTTTTTT.

This chain uses TRBV6-5 with TRBJ2-5; maybe TRBD1 (6 bases). Trimming cost V 6 bases and J 0 bases, with 8 bases left between them. The germline gives CDR1 MNHEY, CDR2 SVGAGI. The CDR3 is made up of 13 amino acids. The CDR3 bases are TGTGCCAGCAGGCGGACAGACCAAGAGACCCAGTACTTC. Protein: CASRRTDQETQYF.

The gene calls are TRBV30 and TRBJ1-2; perhaps TRBD1 as D (5 bases). The germline CDR1 and CDR2 sequences are GTSNPN and SVGIG (reference sequence). CDR3 size: 12 residues. V lost 1 base, J lost 4 bases, and 7 bases lay in between. The CDR3 DNA reads TGTGCCTGGAGTGACCAGGGCTATGGCTACACCTTC. Translating gives CAWSDQGYGYTF.

This clone appeared a few times. This rearrangement joins TRBV7-2 to TRBJ2-5; 13 bases align to TRBD2. V was clipped by 5 bases and J by 5 bases; unmatched bases: 5. Germline CDR1 SGHTA, CDR2 FQGNSA. The CDR3 has 15 amino acids. In DNA form, the CDR3 reads TGTGCCAGCAGCATAGGACTAGCGGGAGTGGAGACCCAGTACTTC. This codes for CASSIGLAGVETQYF.